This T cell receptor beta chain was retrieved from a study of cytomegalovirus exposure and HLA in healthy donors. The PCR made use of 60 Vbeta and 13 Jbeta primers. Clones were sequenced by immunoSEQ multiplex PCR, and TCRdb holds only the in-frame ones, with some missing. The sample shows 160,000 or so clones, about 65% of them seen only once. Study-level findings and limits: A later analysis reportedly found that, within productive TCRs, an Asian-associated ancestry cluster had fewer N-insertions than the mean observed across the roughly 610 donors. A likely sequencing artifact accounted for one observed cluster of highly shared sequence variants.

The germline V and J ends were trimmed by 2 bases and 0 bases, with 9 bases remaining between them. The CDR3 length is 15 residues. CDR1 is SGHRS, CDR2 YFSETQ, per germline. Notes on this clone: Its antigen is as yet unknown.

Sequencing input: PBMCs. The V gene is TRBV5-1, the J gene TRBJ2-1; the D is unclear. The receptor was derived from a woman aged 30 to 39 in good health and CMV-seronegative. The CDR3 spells CASSFEPHSYNEQFF. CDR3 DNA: TGCGCCAGCAGCTTCGAGCCTCACTCCTACAATGAGCAGTTCTTC.